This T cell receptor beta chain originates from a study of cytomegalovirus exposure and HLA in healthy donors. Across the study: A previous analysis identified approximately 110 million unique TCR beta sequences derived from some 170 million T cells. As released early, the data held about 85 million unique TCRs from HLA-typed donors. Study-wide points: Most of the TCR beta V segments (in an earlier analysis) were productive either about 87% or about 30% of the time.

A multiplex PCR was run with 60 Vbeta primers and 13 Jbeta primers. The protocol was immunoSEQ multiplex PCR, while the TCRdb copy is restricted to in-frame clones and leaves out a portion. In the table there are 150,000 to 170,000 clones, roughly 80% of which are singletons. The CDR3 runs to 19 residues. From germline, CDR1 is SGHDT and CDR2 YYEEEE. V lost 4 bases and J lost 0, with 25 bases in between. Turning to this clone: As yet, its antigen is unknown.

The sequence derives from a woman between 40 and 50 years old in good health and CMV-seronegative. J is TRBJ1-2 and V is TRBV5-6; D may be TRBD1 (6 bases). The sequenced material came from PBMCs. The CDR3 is CASSITLPDRQLANYGYTF. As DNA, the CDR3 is TGTGCCAGCAGCATCACCCTCCCGGACAGACAATTAGCTAACTATGGCTACACCTTC.